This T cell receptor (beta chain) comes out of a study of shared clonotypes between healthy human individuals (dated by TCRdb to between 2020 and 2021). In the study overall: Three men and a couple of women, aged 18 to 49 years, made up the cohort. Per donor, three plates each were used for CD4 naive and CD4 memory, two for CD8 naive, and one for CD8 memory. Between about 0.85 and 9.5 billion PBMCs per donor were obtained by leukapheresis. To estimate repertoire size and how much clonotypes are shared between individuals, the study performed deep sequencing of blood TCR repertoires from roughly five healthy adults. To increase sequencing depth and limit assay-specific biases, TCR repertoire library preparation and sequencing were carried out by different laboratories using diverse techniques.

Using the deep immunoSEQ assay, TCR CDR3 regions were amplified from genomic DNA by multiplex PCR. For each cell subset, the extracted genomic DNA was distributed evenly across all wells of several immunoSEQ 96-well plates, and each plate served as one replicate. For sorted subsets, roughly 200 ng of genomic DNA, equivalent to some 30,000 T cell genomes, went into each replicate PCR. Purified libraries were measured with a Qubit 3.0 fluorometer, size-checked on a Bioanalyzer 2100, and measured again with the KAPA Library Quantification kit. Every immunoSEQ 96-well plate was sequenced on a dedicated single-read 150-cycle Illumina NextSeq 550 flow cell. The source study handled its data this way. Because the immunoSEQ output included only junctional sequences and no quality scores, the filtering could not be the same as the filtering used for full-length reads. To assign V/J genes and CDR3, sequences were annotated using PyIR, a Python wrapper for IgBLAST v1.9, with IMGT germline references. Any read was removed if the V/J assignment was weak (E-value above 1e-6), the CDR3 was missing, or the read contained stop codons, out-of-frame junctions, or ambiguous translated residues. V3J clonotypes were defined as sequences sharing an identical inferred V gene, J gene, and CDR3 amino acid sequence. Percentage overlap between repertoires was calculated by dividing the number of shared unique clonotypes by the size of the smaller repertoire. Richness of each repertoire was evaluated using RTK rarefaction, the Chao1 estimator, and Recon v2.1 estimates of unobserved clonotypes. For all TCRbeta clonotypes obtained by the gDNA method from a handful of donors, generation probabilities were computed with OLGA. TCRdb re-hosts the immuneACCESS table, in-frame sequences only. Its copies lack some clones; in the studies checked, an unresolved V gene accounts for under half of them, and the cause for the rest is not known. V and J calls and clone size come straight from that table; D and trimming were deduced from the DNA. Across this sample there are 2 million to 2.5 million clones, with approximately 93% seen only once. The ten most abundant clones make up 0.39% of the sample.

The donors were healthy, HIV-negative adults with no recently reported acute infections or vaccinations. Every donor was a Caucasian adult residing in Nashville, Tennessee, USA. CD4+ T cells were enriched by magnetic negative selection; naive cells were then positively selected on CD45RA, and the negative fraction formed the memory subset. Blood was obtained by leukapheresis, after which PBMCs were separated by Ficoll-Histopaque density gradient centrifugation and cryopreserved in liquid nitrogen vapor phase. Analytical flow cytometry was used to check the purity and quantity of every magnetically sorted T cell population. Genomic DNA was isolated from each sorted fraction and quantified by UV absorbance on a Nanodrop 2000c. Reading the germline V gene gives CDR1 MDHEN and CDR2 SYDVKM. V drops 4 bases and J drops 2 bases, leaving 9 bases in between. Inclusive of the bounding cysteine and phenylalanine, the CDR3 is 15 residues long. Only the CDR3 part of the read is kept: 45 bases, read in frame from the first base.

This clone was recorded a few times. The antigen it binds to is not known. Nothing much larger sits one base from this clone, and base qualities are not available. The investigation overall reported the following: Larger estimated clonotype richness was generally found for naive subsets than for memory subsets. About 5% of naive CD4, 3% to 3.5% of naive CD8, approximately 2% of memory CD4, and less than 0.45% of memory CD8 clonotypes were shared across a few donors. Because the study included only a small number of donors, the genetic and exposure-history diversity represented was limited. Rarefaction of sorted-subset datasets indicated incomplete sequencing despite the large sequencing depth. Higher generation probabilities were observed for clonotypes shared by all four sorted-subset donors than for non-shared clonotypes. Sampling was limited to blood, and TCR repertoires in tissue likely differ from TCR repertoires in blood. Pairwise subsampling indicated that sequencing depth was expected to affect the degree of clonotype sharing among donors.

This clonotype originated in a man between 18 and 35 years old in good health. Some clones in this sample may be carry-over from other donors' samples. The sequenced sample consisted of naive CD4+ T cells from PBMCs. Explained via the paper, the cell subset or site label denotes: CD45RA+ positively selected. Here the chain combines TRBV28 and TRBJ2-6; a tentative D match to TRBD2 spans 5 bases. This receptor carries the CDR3 CASSSGSTGANVLTF. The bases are TGTGCCAGCAGTTCGGGGTCAACTGGGGCCAACGTCCTGACTTTC.